The 3 T cell receptor beta chains below were found in one sample sequenced in a study of CD8+ T cells in alopecia areata. The treatment was: oral pan-JAK inhibitor, 5-10 mg twice daily. cDNA reverse transcribed from extracted RNA served as the sequencing template. Repertoires were generated with immunoSEQ multiplex PCR, while TCRdb's copy carries only in-frame clones and drops some. The profile shows hundreds of thousands of clones, approximately 60% of them singletons. The specimen was CD4+ T cells sorted from blood, collected at approximately week 52, from a patient treated with tofacitinib. Receptors originate from a human donor with alopecia areata.

Comments on this clone: The sample carries other DNA sequences with the same CDR3. V is TRBV5-4 and J is TRBJ2-2; D perhaps matches TRBD2 (5 bases). The V end lost 4 bases, the J end lost 2 bases, and 6 bases lay between the germline ends. This CDR3 comprises 13 residues. CDR1 is SGHNT, CDR2 YYREEE, per germline (reference sequence). CDR3 residues: CASSRTNTGELFF. CDR3 DNA: TGTGCCAGCAGCCGGACTAACACCGGGGAGCTGTTTTTT.

V and J are TRBV5-6 and TRBJ2-7, with 7 bases identical to TRBD1. This CDR3 has 15 amino acids. Germline V lookup: CDR1 SGHDT, CDR2 YYEEEE. The V and J ends lost 4 bases and 3 bases, in that order; junction bases with no gene match: 10. The CDR3: CASSSRDSSYYEQYF. The CDR3, as DNA: TGTGCCAGCAGCAGCCGGGACAGCTCCTACTACGAGCAGTACTTC.

The V gene is TRBV30, the J gene TRBJ1-2; no reliable D call. Germline V gene data show CDR1 as GTSNPN and CDR2 as SVGIG (reference sequence). The CDR3 runs to 12 residues. V was clipped by 0 bases and J by 3 bases, with 5 bases between them. In DNA form, the CDR3 reads TGTGCCTGGAGTGTAAGGGACTATGGCTACACCTTC. Translated: CAWSVRDYGYTF.